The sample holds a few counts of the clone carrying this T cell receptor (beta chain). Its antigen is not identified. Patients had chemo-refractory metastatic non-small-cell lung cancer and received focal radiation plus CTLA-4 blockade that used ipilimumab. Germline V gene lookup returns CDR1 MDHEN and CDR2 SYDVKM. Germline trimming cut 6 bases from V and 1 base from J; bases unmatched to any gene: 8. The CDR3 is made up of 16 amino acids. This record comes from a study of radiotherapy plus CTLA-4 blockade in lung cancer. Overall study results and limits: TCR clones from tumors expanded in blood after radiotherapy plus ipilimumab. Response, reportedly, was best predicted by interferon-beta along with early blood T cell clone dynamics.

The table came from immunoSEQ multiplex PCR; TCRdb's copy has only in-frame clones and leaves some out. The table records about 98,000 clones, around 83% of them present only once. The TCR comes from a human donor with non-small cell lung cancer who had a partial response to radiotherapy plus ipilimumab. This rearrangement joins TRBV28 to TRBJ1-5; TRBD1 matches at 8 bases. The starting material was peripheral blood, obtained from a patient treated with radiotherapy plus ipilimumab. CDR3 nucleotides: TGTGCCAGCAGCTCTGGGAACAGGGGGAGCAATCAGCCCCAGCATTTT. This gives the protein CASSSGNRGSNQPQHF. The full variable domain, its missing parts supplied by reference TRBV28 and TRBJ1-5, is DVKVTQSSRYLVKRTGEKVFLECVQDMDHENMFWYRQDPGLGLRLIYFSYDVKMKEKGDIPEGYSVSREKKERFSLILESASTNQTSMYLCASSSGNRGSNQPQHFGDGTRLSIL.